These 3 T cell receptor beta chains were all obtained from the same sample, sequenced in a study of cytomegalovirus exposure and HLA in healthy donors. In the PCR, 60 Vbeta and 13 Jbeta primers were used. The method was immunoSEQ multiplex PCR; TCRdb's version includes in-frame clones alone and lacks a portion of them. The sample lists roughly 61,000 clones; 75% to 85% were seen once. Sequencing input: PBMCs. The receptors originated from a male donor in good health and CMV-seronegative.

The chain combines TRBV19 with TRBJ1-5, with D tentatively TRBD1 (5 bases). V shed 0 bases and J shed 1 base, with 13 bases lying between them. From germline, CDR1 is LNHDA and CDR2 SQIVND (reference sequence). This CDR3 spans 17 amino acids. The CDR3 spells CASSIDGRARSNQPQHF. DNA of the CDR3: TGTGCCAGTAGTATAGATGGCAGGGCGAGAAGCAATCAGCCCCAGCATTTT.

V and J are TRBV4-2 and TRBJ1-5; D is possibly TRBD1 (5 bases). V was cut by 2 bases and J by 0 bases, with 17 bases left in between. CDR3 length: 18 residues. CDR1 LGHNA and CDR2 YNFKEQ come from the germline V gene. CDR3 loop: CASSQQLDTTYSNQPQHF. DNA for the CDR3: TGTGCCAGCAGCCAACAGCTGGACACTACGTATAGCAATCAGCCCCAGCATTTT.

This chain links TRBV19 with TRBJ1-6, with TRBD1 matching over 9 bases. Germline V gene sequence: CDR1 LNHDA, CDR2 SQIVND (reference sequence). This CDR3 region has 14 residues. With V trimmed by 7 bases and J by 6 bases, 4 bases remained unmatched. Here the CDR3 DNA reads TGTGCCAGTAAGGACAGGGGTATTAATTCACCCCTCCACTTT. Translating it yields CASKDRGINSPLHF.